This record covers a single TCR beta chain. This CDR3 is built from 14 residues. Germline V gives CDR1 MRHNA, CDR2 SNTAGT. V lost 7 bases and J lost 4, with 13 bases in between. The PCR used 60 Vbeta and 13 Jbeta primers. Data came from immunoSEQ multiplex PCR; TCRdb stores just in-frame clones and leaves some out. The repertoire has some 140,000 clones, 65% to 85% of them found once; the top ten carry approximately 1.2%. This sample stems from a study of cytomegalovirus exposure and HLA in healthy donors. This TCR was sampled from a man between 45 and 60 years old in good health and CMV-seronegative. Material: PBMCs. The chain has TRBV6-4 and TRBJ2-2, with D possibly TRBD2 on 5 matching bases. CDR3 amino acids: CASKTTTTTGELFF. CDR3 DNA: TGTGCCAGCAAAACGACTACAACCACCGGGGAGCTGTTTTTT.